Listed here is a single TCR beta chain. The germline gives CDR1 SGHRS, CDR2 YFSETQ. CDR3 length: 15 amino acids. Germline trimming cut 3 bases from V and 7 bases from J; bases unmatched to any gene: 9. Seattle enrolled patients during active infection and tracked them longitudinally. Sequenced by immunoSEQ multiplex PCR; TCRdb stores in-frame clones only, minus some. This sample has fewer than 200,000 clones, with around 84% found just once. This entry is derived from a study of blood T cell repertoires in COVID-19. Study summary: T cells, B-cell-depleted T cells, or PBMCs supplied cDNA or gDNA.

Sequenced material: peripheral blood. This TCR came from an elderly woman with COVID-19, enrolled during active disease. This chain uses TRBV5-1 with TRBJ2-2, with 7 nucleotides matching TRBD2. The CDR3: CASSSRLAEHGELFF. The CDR3 DNA sequence: TGCGCCAGCAGCTCGAGACTAGCAGAACACGGGGAGCTGTTTTTT.